These 21 T cell receptor beta chains were all obtained from the same sample, sequenced in a study of PD-1 blockade in classical Hodgkin lymphoma. Produced via immunoSEQ multiplex PCR; TCRdb's table is partial and in-frame only. The table includes about 20,000 clones, roughly 84% detected once. Every patient was affected by relapse after autologous stem cell transplantation, while exposure to brentuximab vedotin was not uniform. Sequencing used peripheral blood mononuclear cells (PBMCs), obtained at baseline. Source of these receptors: a human donor with classical Hodgkin lymphoma.

V and J are TRBV9 and TRBJ2-7; possible D gene TRBD1, 5 bases. Per germline, CDR1 SGDLS and CDR2 YYNGEE. Trimming pared 0 bases from V and 6 bases from J, leaving 7 bases between. The CDR3 runs to 12 residues. CDR3 in amino acids: CASSVATGEQYF. The CDR3 DNA is TGTGCCAGCAGCGTAGCTACAGGCGAGCAGTACTTC.

CDR3 sequence: CASSDGDRGLGSYEQFF. The CDR3 region has the DNA TGTGCCAGCAGTGACGGTGACAGGGGGCTCGGCAGCTATGAGCAGTTCTTC. The chain carries TRBV2 and TRBJ2-1; 10 nucleotides align to TRBD1. CDR1 and CDR2 from the germline V gene are SNHLY and FYNNEI. This CDR3 spans 17 amino acids. Trimming took 3 bases from V and 8 from J; bases not matched to a gene: 13.

The V and J genes are TRBV4-1 and TRBJ1-1, with D tentatively TRBD1 (5 bases). CDR3 length: 18 residues. Germline values: CDR1 MGHRA, CDR2 YSYEKL. V lost 0 bases and J 4 bases, leaving 21 bases between the germline ends. The chain's CDR3 is CASSQDPPGYRRGTEAFF. In DNA, the CDR3 is TGCGCCAGCAGCCAAGACCCCCCCGGCTACAGGCGGGGCACTGAAGCTTTCTTT.

Only a few counts were recorded for this clone. The DNA for the CDR3 is TGTGCCAGCAGCTTGAGGACAGGGAGCTATGGCTACACCTTC. Translation gives CASSLRTGSYGYTF. The chain combines TRBV7-6 with TRBJ1-2, with TRBD1 identical over 8 bases. CDR1 is SGHVS and CDR2 is FNYEAQ in the germline V gene. The CDR3 length is 14 residues. Trimming removed 3 bases from V and 4 bases from J; junction bases left unmatched: 4.

The chain recombines TRBV6-5 with TRBJ2-4; the D gene is possibly TRBD1 (7 bases). V was clipped by 5 bases and J by 9 bases, with 17 bases between them. This CDR3 has 14 residues. Germline assignment: CDR1 MNHEY and CDR2 SVGAGI. This chain's CDR3 is CASSLPGTAGIQYF. DNA of the CDR3: TGTGCCAGCAGTCTCCCTGGGACAGCGGGCATTCAGTACTTC.

V is TRBV5-1 and J is TRBJ1-2; tentative D call: TRBD1 (5 bases). V dropped 2 bases and J dropped 10 bases, with 15 bases sitting between them. CDR1 is SGHRS and CDR2 is YFSETQ in the germline V gene. The CDR3 is made up of 13 amino acids. CDR3 sequence reads: CASSLGQGRAYTF. CDR3 DNA sequence: TGCGCCAGCAGCTTAGGGCAGGGACGGGCCTACACCTTC. The entire variable domain, with the rest obtained from reference TRBV5-1 and TRBJ1-2, is as follows: KAGVTQTPRYLIKTRGQQVTLSCSPISGHRSVSWYQQTPGQGLQFLFEYFSETQRNKGNFPGRFSGRQFSNSRSEMNVSTLELGDSALYLCASSLGQGRAYTFGSGTRLTVV.

The chain is built from TRBV7-9 and TRBJ1-5; TRBD1 matches 10 bases. This CDR3 spans 15 amino acids. Unmatched junction bases numbered 2, after V lost 3 bases and J lost 3 bases. Per germline, CDR1 SEHNR and CDR2 FQNEAQ (reference sequence). The CDR3 sequence is CASSLGQGNNQPQHF. The CDR3 DNA sequence: TGTGCCAGCAGCTTGGGACAGGGGAACAATCAGCCCCAGCATTTT.

The chain couples TRBV7-2 to TRBJ1-2; D gene uncertain. The germline V gene encodes CDR1 SGHTA and CDR2 FQGNSA. This CDR3 is built from 13 residues. V gave up 7 bases and J gave up 6 bases, with 15 bases separating them. The CDR3 loop is CASTPGRVDGYTF. The CDR3 DNA sequence: TGTGCCAGCACGCCTGGGAGGGTGGATGGCTACACCTTC. The full variable domain, with the rest looked up from reference TRBV7-2 and TRBJ1-2, is GAGVSQSPSNKVTEKGKDVELRCDPISGHTALYWYRQSLGQGLEFLIYFQGNSAPDKSGLPSDRFSAERTGGSVSTLTIQRTQQEDSAVYLCASTPGRVDGYTFGSGTRLTVV.

The count of this clone is one. The chain employs TRBV21-1 and TRBJ2-3. TRBV21-1 is shown as a pseudogene. The CDR3 totals 18 residues. The CDR3 spells CASSRLGRADVNTDTQYF. In nucleotides, the CDR3 is TGTGCCAGCAGCAGGTTGGGAAGGGCCGACGTGAACACAGATACGCAGTATTTT.

This clone was found a few times. The V gene is TRBV10-2, the J gene TRBJ1-3, with TRBD1 matching over 7 bases. Trimming cost V 0 bases and J 4 bases; bases outside gene matches: 0. The CDR3 is made up of 14 amino acids. CDR1 WSHSY and CDR2 SAAADI come from the germline V gene. The CDR3 coding sequence is TGCGCCAGCAGTGAGTCGGGACAGGGAAACACCATATATTTT. This translates into CASSESGQGNTIYF.

This clone occurred a few times. V gene TRBV7-6 combines with J gene TRBJ2-2, with 9 bases lining up with TRBD2. Trimming took 4 bases from V and 9 from J; bases not matched to a gene: 12. Germline assignment: CDR1 SGHVS and CDR2 FNYEAQ. This CDR3 is built from 16 residues. The CDR3 loop is CASSSALAGAPRELFF. The CDR3 DNA follows: TGTGCCAGCAGCTCCGCGTTAGCGGGAGCCCCCCGGGAGCTGTTTTTT.

This sequence joins TRBV6-1 and TRBJ1-2; no clear D. The CDR3 contains 12 residues. Germline CDR1 is MNHNS and CDR2 is SASEGT. The V gene lost 2 bases and the J gene lost 5 bases, with 6 bases spanning the gap. The CDR3 loop reads CASSELGYGYTF. CDR3 coding DNA: TGTGCCAGCAGTGAATTAGGATATGGCTACACCTTC.

The V call is TRBV18, the J call TRBJ1-4; no clear D gene. The ends were cut back, 2 bases at V and 0 bases at J, with 4 bases in the middle. The CDR3 has 14 residues. Germline lookup yields CDR1 KGHSH and CDR2 LQKENI. The CDR3 nucleotides are TGTGCCAGCTCACCAGGGGCAACTAATGAAAAACTGTTTTTT. This translates into CASSPGATNEKLFF.

The chain couples TRBV7-6 to TRBJ2-7, with D uncertain. CDR3 length: 14 residues. Trimming removed 1 base at V and 0 bases at J, with 7 bases between. CDR1 is SGHVS, CDR2 FNYEAQ, per germline. The CDR3 coding sequence is TGTGCCAGCAGCTTAGGGCGAAGCTCCTACGAGCAGTACTTC. Translating gives CASSLGRSSYEQYF.

The J gene is TRBJ2-5, the V gene TRBV10-3, with 7 nucleotides matching TRBD1. CDR1 ENHRY and CDR2 SYGVKD come from the germline V gene. V gave up 6 bases and J gave up 3 bases; unmatched junction bases: 4. This CDR3 comprises 13 residues. CDR3 in DNA: TGTGCCATCAGAATAGGGGGCGAAGAGACCCAGTACTTC. The encoded protein is CAIRIGGEETQYF.

V is TRBV7-3 and J is TRBJ1-1; the D is unclear. Germline V gene data show CDR1 as SGHTA and CDR2 as FQGTGA. The CDR3 extends over 12 amino acids. V was trimmed by 6 bases and J by 1 base, leaving 6 bases between them. CDR3 in amino acids: CASREGNTEAFF. The CDR3 bases are TGTGCCAGCAGGGAGGGGAACACTGAAGCTTTCTTT.

This clone appeared a single time. V is TRBV6-5 and J is TRBJ2-7, with TRBD1 identical over 12 bases. The J segment lost 9 bases and the V segment lost 6 bases, leaving 12 bases of the junction unmatched. Germline V lookup: CDR1 MNHEY, CDR2 SVGAGI. CDR3 length equals 15 residues. The CDR3, as DNA: TGTGCCAGCAGGGATCCGGGACAGGGGGCATTCGGGCAGTACTTC. This encodes CASRDPGQGAFGQYF.

The rearrangement uses TRBV7-2 and TRBJ1-5; no reliable D call. Trimming removed 5 bases at V and 4 bases at J, with 9 bases between. The CDR3 totals 13 residues. From germline, CDR1 is SGHTA and CDR2 FQGNSA. The CDR3: CASSQELNQPQHF. The CDR3, as DNA: TGTGCCAGCAGCCAGGAACTGAATCAGCCCCAGCATTTT.

The genes are TRBV28 and TRBJ2-5; possible D gene TRBD2, 5 bases. The germline V and J ends were trimmed by 2 bases and 5 bases, with 9 bases remaining between them. CDR3 length equals 13 residues. Germline loops: CDR1 MDHEN, CDR2 SYDVKM. The CDR3 region is CASSLEGSETQYF. The CDR3 nucleotides are TGTGCCAGCAGTTTAGAAGGGAGCGAGACCCAGTACTTC.

This clone appeared a single time. This chain links TRBV7-8 with TRBJ2-1; no definite D call. V was clipped by 5 bases and J by 4 bases, with 15 bases between them. The CDR3 has 15 residues. Germline assignment: CDR1 SGHVS and CDR2 FQNEAQ. In DNA form, the CDR3 reads TGTGCCAGCAGCCCCCCCCAGGCAGGTTACAATGAGCAGTTCTTC. Protein: CASSPPQAGYNEQFF.

The chain joins TRBV7-8 to TRBJ2-1, with 11 bases aligning to TRBD1. CDR3 length: 16 residues. Germline CDR1 and CDR2: SGHVS and FQNEAQ. The ends lost 5 bases at V and 10 bases at J; junction bases unmatched: 13. The CDR3 sequence: CASSPAGTGGDWEQFF. CDR3 coding DNA: TGTGCCAGCAGCCCAGCCGGGACAGGGGGAGATTGGGAGCAGTTCTTC. The variable domain in full, completed from reference TRBV7-8 and TRBJ2-1, reads GAGVSQSPRYKVAKRGQDVALRCDPISGHVSLFWYQQALGQGPEFLTYFQNEAQLDKSGLPSDRFFAERPEGSVSTLKIQRTQQEDSAVYLCASSPAGTGGDWEQFFGPGTRLTVL.